This TCR beta chain was identified in a study of HIV-infected patients and healthy controls. The CDR3 is 14 residues long. Trimming removed 7 bases from V and 3 bases from J, with 16 bases in between. Germline loops: CDR1 LNHDA, CDR2 SQIVND (reference sequence). About 540 ng RNA was reverse transcribed with alpha and beta constant-region primers. Using multiplexing indices, alpha and beta chain libraries were generated apart by chain-specific third strand synthesis. Priming off the SP2 site generated the second strand. Using its own MiXCR run on the 5' RACE reads, TCRdb lists one record per CDR3 protein. Seen here are approximately 11,000 distinct CDR3 sequences, over 5% observed once, and the top ten hold approximately 30%. This clonotype appeared many times. Antiretroviral therapy had run roughly three months, about 14 weeks, before follow-up blood collection. All unsorted peripheral T cells were captured because whole blood was used without fractionation.

The receptor's source is an adult with HIV infection. The donor label of this sample is uncertain. The material sequenced was blood, taken during antiretroviral therapy. This chain links TRBV19 with TRBJ2-7; maybe TRBD1 (6 bases). CDR3 residues: CASKFGQKIYEQYF. The DNA of the CDR3 is TGTGCCAGTAAGTTCGGACAGAAAATCTACGAGCAGTACTTC.